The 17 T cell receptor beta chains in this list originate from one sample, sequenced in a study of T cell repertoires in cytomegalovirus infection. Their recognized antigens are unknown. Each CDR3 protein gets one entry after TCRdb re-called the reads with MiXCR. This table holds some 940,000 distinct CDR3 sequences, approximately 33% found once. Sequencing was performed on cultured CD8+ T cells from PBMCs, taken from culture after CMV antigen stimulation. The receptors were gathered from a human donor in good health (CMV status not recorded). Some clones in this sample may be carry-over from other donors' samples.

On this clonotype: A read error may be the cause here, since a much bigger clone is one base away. The CDR3 region is CVSIPQGGRTGELFF. The CDR3 DNA reads as TGTGTCAGCATCCCTCAGGGAGGGCGGACCGGGGAGCTGTTTTTT. The rearrangement links TRBV7-4 to TRBJ2-2; TRBD2 agrees at 7 bases. The CDR3 has 15 residues. Germline-derived CDR1 and CDR2 are SGHVT and SQSDAQ. Based on the CDR3 plus reference TRBV7-4 and TRBJ2-2, the full variable domain is GAGVSQSPRYKVAKRGRDVALRCDSISGHVTLYWYRQTLGQGSEVLTYSQSDAQRDKSGRPSGRFSAERPERSVSTLKIQRTEQGDSAVYLCVSIPQGGRTGELFFGEGSRLTVL.

CDR3 residues: CASSPVNYLNTEAFF. In nucleotides, the CDR3 is TGTGCCAGCAGCCCCGTAAACTACCTGAACACTGAAGCTTTCTTT. The chain has TRBV4-2 and TRBJ1-1; D is ambiguous. V was trimmed by 4 bases and J by 0 bases, leaving 12 bases between them. Germline CDR1 reads LGHNA; CDR2 reads YNFKEQ. There are 15 residues in the CDR3.

The CDR3 protein is CSATSLVASTGYKDEQFF. The CDR3 bases are TGCAGTGCAACCTCTCTGGTGGCTAGCACGGGGTACAAGGATGAGCAGTTCTTC. The J gene is TRBJ2-1, the V gene TRBV20-1; tentatively, D is TRBD2 (5 bases). There are 18 residues in the CDR3. Looked up from germline, CDR1 is DFQATT and CDR2 is SNEGSKA (reference sequence). Trimming cost V 6 bases and J 8 bases, with 32 bases left between them.

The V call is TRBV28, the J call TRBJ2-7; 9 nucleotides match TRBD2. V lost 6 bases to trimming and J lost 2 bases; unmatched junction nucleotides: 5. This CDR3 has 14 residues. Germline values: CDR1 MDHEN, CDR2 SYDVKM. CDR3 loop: CASSSLAGTYEQYV. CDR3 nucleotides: TGTGCCAGCAGCTCCCTAGCGGGGACCTACGAGCAGTACGTC.

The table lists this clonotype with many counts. The CDR3 region is CASSLEGLADYEQYF. For the CDR3, the DNA is TGTGCCAGCAGCTTAGAGGGCCTAGCGGACTACGAGCAGTACTTC. V gene TRBV7-8 combines with J gene TRBJ2-7; 7 bases fit TRBD2. Germline lookup yields CDR1 SGHVS and CDR2 FQNEAQ. The CDR3 contains 15 residues. With V trimmed by 1 base and J by 3 bases, 6 bases remained unmatched.

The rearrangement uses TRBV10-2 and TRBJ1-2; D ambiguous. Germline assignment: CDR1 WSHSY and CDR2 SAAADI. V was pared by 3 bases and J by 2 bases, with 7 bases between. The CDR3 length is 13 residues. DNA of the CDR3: TGCGCCAGCAGTGATGAGGGAAACTATGGCTACACCTTC. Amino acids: CASSDEGNYGYTF.

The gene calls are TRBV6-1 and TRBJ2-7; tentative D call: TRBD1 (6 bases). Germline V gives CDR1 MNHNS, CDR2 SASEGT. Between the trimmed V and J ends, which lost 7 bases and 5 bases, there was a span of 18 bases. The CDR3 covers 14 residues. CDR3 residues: CASNDYTGMNEQYV. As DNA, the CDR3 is TGTGCCAGCAACGATTATACAGGGATGAACGAGCAGTACGTC.

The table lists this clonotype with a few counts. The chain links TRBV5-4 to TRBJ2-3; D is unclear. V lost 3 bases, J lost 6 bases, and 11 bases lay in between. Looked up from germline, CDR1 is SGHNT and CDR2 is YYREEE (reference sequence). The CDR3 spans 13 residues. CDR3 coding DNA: TGTGCCAGCAGCTACGGATCACAGGATACGCAGTATTTT. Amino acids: CASSYGSQDTQYF.

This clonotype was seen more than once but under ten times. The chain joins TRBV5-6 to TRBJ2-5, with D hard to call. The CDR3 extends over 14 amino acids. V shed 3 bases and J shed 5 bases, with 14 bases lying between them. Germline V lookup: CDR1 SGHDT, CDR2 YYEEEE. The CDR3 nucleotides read TGTGCCAGCAGCTCGGGCAGAAGGCGGGAGACCCAGTACTTC. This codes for CASSSGRRRETQYF.

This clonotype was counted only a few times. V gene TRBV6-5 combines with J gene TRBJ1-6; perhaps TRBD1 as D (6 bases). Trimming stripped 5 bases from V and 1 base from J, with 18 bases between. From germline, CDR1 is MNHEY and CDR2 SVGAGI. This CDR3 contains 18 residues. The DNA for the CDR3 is TGTGCCAGCAGTCCAGACAGGATGGTCGGATCCTATAATTCACCCCTCCACTTT. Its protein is CASSPDRMVGSYNSPLHF.

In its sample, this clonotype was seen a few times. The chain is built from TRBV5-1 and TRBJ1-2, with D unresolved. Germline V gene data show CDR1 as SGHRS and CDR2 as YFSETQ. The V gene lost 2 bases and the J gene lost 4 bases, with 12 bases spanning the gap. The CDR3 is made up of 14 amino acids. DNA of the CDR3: TGCGCCAGCAGCTTAACGGGTCCACTCTATGGCTACACCTTC. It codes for CASSLTGPLYGYTF.

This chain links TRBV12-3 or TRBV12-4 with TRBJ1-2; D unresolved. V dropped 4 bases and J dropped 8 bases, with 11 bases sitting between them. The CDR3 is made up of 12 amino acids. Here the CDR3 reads CASSSHSLGYTF. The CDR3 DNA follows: TGTGCCAGCAGTTCTCATAGTCTAGGCTACACCTTC.

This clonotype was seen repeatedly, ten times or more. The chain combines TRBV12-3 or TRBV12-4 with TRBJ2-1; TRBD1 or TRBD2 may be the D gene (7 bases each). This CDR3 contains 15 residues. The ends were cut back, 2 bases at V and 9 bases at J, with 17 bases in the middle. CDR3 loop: CASSLKSGGGGEQFF. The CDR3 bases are TGTGCCAGCAGTTTAAAGTCAGGGGGGGGGGGTGAGCAGTTCTTC.

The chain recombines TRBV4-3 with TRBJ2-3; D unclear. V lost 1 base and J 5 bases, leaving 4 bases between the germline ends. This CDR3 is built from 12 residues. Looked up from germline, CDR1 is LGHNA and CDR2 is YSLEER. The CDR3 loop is CASSQGVDTQYF. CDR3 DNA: TGCGCCAGCAGCCAAGGTGTAGATACGCAGTATTTT.

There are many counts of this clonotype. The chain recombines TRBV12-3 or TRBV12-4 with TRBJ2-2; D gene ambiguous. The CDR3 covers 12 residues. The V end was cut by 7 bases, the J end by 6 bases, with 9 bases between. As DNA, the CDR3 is TGTGCCAGCAATCCCTGGGCCGGGGAGCTGTTTTTT. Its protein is CASNPWAGELFF.

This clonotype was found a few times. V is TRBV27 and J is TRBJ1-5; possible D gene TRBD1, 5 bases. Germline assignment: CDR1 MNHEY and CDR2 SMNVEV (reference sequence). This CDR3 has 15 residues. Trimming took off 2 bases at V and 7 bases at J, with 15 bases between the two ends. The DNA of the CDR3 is TGTGCCAGCAGTTTAGGTTTGGGGGTAGCACAGCCCCAGCATTTT. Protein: CASSLGLGVAQPQHF.

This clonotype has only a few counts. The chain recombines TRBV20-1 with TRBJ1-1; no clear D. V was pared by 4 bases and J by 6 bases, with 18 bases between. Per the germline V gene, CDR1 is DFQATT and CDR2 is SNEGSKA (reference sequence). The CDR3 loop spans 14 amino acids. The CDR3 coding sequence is TGCAGTGCTACCAACTTCCTCCTTAACGCTGAAGCTTTCTTT. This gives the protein CSATNFLLNAEAFF.